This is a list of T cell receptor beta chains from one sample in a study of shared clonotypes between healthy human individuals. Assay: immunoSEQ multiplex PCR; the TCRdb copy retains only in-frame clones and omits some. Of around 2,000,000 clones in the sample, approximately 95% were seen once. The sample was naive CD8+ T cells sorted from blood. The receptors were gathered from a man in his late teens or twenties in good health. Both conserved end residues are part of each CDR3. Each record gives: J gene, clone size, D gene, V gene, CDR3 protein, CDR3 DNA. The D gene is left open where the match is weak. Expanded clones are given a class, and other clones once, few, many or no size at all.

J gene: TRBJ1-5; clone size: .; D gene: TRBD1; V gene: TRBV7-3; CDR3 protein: CASSVAGTDNQPQHF; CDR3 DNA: TGTGCCAGCAGCGTAGCCGGGACAGATAATCAGCCCCAGCATTTT
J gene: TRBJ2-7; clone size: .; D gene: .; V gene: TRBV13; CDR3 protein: CASSSWDQRDEQYF; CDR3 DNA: TGTGCCAGCAGCTCTTGGGACCAGCGGGACGAGCAGTACTTC
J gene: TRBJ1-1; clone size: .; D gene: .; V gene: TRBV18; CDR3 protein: CASSPPGNTEAFF; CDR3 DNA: TGTGCCAGCTCACCTCCGGGGAACACTGAAGCTTTCTTT
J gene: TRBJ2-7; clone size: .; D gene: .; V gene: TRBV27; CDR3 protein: CASSPLGLASSYEQYF; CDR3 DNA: TGTGCCAGCAGTCCCCTGGGGCTAGCGTCCTCCTACGAGCAGTACTTC
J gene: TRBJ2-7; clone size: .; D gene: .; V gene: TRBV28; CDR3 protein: CASSFGASEQYF; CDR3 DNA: TGTGCCAGCAGTTTTGGGGCATCTGAGCAGTACTTC
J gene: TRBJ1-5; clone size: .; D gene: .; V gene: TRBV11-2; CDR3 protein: CASSFPFPGKIWPQHF; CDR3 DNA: TGTGCCAGCAGCTTTCCCTTTCCGGGAAAAATCTGGCCCCAGCATTTT
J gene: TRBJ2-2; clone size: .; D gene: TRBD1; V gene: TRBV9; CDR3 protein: CASSLSLRGPNTGELFF; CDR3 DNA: TGTGCCAGCAGCCTTTCCCTCAGGGGGCCGAACACCGGGGAGCTGTTTTTT
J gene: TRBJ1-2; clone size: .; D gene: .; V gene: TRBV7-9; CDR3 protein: CASSLVVGGSADGYTF; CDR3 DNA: TGTGCCAGCAGCTTAGTAGTGGGGGGCTCTGCTGATGGCTACACCTTC
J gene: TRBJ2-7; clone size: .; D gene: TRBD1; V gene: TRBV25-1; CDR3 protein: CASSGDRGVSYEQYF; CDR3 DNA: TGTGCCAGCAGTGGGGACAGGGGGGTCTCCTACGAGCAGTACTTC
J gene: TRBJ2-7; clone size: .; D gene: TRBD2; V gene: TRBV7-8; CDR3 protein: CASSRGLAGDKDSYEQYF; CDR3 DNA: TGTGCCAGCAGCCGAGGACTAGCGGGGGATAAGGATTCCTACGAGCAGTACTTC
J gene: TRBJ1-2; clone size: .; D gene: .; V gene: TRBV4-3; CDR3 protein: CASSQDGQPYGYTF; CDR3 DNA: TGCGCCAGCAGCCAAGACGGGCAGCCTTATGGCTACACCTTC
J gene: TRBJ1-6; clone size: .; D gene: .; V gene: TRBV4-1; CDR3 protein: CASSQDQGIDSPLHF; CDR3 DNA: TGCGCCAGCAGCCAAGATCAGGGGATCGATTCACCCCTCCACTTT
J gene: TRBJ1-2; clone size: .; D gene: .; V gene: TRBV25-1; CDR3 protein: CASSVNIYGYTF; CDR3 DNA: TGTGCCAGCAGTGTAAACATCTATGGCTACACCTTC
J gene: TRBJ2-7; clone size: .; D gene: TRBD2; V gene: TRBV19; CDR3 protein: CASSIDTSGSWYEQYF; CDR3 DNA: TGTGCCAGTAGTATCGACACTAGCGGGAGTTGGTACGAGCAGTACTTC
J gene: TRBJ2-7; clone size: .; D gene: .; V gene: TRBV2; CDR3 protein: CASNPRGGGFYEQYF; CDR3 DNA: TGTGCCAGCAACCCCCGAGGAGGGGGTTTTTACGAGCAGTACTTC
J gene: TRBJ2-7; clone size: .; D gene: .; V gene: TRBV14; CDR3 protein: CASSQEGGGPSSYEQYF; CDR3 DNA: TGTGCCAGCAGCCAAGAGGGGGGCGGGCCGAGCTCCTACGAGCAGTACTTC
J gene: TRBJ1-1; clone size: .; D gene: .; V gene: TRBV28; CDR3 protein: CASEQGGTEAFF; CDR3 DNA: TGTGCCAGCGAACAGGGTGGCACTGAAGCTTTCTTT
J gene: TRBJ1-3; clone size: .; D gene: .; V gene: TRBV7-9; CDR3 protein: CASSKTWVTIYF; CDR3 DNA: TGTGCCAGCAGCAAGACCTGGGTCACCATATATTTT
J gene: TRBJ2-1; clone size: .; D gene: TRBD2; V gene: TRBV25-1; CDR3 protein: CASSEPSSGDAWNEQFF; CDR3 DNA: TGTGCCAGCAGTGAACCTTCCAGCGGGGACGCATGGAATGAGCAGTTCTTC
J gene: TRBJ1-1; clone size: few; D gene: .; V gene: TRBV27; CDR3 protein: CASSLSAPNTEAFF; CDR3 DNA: TGTGCCAGCAGTTTATCAGCTCCGAACACTGAAGCTTTCTTT
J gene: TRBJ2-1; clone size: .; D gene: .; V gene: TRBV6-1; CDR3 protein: CASRKEGGTYNEQFF; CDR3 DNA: TGTGCCAGCAGGAAAGAGGGGGGAACATACAATGAGCAGTTCTTC
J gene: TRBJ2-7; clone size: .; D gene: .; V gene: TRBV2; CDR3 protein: CASADSAYEQYF; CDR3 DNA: TGTGCCAGCGCTGACAGTGCCTACGAGCAGTACTTC
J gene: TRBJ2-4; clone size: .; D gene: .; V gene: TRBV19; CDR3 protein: CASSIWELGGIQYF; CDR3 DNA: TGTGCCAGTAGTATTTGGGAGCTCGGCGGCATTCAGTACTTC
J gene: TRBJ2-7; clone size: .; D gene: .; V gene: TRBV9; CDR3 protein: CASSGKEHYEQYF; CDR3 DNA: TGTGCCAGCAGCGGAAAAGAGCACTACGAGCAGTACTTC
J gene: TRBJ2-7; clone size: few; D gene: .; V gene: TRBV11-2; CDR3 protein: CASSLSRGPYEQYF; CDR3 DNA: TGTGCCAGCAGCTTATCCAGGGGTCCCTACGAGCAGTACTTC
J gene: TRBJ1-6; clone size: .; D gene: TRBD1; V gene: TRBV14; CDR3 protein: CASSLGQGYNSPLHF; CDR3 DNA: TGTGCCAGCAGCCTGGGACAGGGGTATAATTCACCCCTCCACTTT
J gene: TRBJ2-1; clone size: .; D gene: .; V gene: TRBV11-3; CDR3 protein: CASRRATSHNEQFF; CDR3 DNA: TGTGCCAGCAGGAGAGCCACTAGCCACAATGAGCAGTTCTTC
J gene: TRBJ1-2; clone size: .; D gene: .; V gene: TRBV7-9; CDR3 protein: CASSPRPDWQLTF; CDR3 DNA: TGTGCCAGCAGCCCTCGCCCGGATTGGCAGCTCACCTTC
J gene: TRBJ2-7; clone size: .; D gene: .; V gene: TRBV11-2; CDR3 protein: CASSLGPDYEQYF; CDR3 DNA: TGTGCCAGCAGCCTAGGACCAGACTACGAGCAGTACTTC
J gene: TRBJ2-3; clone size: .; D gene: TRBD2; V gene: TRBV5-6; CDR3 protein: CASVIPPRRGGGDTQYF; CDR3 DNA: TGTGCCAGCGTTATCCCACCCCGGCGGGGGGGTGGAGATACGCAGTATTTT
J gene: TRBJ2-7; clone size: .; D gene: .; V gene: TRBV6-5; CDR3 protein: CASSYSTREYRYEQYF; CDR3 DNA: TGTGCCAGCAGTTACTCGACTCGGGAGTATCGCTACGAGCAGTACTTC
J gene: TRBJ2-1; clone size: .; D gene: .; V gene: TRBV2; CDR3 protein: CASNGWEYNEQFF; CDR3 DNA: TGTGCCAGCAACGGGTGGGAATACAATGAGCAGTTCTTC
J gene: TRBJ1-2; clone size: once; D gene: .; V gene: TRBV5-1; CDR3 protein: CASSLDPTPSPGYTF; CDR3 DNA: TGCGCCAGCAGCTTGGATCCCACACCATCTCCAGGCTACACCTTC
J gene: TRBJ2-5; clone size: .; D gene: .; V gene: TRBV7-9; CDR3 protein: CASSQTETQYF; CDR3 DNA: TGTGCCAGCAGCCAAACCGAGACCCAGTACTTC
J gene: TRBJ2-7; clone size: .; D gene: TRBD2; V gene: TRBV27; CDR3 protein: CASTGRGRAPYEQYF; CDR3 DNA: TGTGCCAGCACCGGCCGCGGGAGGGCCCCTTACGAGCAGTACTTC
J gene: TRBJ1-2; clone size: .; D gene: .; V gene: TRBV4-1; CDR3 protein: CASSQGASLGAHLGGYTF; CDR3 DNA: TGCGCCAGCAGCCAAGGGGCAAGCCTCGGGGCTCATCTGGGGGGCTACACCTTC
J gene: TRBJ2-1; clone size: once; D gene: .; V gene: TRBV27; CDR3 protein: CASSPTPPGTEQFF; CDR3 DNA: TGTGCCAGCAGTCCGACCCCTCCCGGGACCGAGCAGTTCTTC
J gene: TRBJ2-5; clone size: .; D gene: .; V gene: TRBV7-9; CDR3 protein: CASSSGSQETQYF; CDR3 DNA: TGTGCCAGCAGCTCAGGGTCCCAAGAGACCCAGTACTTC
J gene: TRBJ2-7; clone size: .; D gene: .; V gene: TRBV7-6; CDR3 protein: CASSSLGTVYEQYF; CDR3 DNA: TGTGCCAGCAGCTCTCTCGGGACGGTCTACGAGCAGTACTTC
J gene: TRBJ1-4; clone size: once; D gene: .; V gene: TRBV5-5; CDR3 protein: CASSPREQGSEKLFF; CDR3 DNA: TGTGCCAGCAGCCCGAGGGAACAGGGTAGTGAAAAACTGTTTTTT
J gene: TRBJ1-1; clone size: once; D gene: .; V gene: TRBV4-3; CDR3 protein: CASSQDAAGHTEAFF; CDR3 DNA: TGCGCCAGCAGCCAAGATGCGGCAGGACACACTGAAGCTTTCTTT
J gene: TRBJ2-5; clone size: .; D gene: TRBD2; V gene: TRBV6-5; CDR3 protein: CASSQWTSGQETQYF; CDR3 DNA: TGTGCCAGCAGTCAATGGACTAGCGGACAAGAGACCCAGTACTTC
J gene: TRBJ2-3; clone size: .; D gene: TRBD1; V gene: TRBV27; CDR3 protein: CASSLWPGTDPTDTQYF; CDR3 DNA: TGTGCCAGCAGTTTATGGCCCGGGACAGACCCCACAGATACGCAGTATTTT
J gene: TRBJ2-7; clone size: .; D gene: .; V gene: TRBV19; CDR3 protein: CASSIGGTYYEQYF; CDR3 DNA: TGTGCCAGTAGTATCGGAGGGACGTACTACGAGCAGTACTTC
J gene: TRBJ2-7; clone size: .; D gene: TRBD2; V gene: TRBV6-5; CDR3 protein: CASSATSGGTYEQYF; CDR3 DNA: TGTGCCAGCAGCGCCACTAGCGGGGGAACCTACGAGCAGTACTTC
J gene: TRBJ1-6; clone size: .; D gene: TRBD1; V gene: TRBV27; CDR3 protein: CASSLQGNYNSPLHF; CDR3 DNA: TGTGCCAGCAGCCTACAGGGGAATTATAATTCACCCCTCCACTTT
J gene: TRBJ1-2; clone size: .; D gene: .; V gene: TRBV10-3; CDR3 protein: CAISEFGFNYGYTF; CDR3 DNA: TGTGCCATCAGTGAGTTCGGGTTTAACTATGGCTACACCTTC
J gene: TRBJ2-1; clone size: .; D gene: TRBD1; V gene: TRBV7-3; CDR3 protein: CASSYGQGHEQFF; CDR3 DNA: TGTGCCAGCAGCTATGGACAGGGCCATGAGCAGTTCTTC
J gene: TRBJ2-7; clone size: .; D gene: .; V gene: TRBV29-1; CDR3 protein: CSVVWGNSYEQYF; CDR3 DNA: TGCAGCGTTGTTTGGGGAAACTCCTACGAGCAGTACTTC
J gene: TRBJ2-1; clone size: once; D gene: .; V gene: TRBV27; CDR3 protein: CASSLLGGGNEQFF; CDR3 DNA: TGTGCCAGCAGTTTGCTGGGAGGAGGCAATGAGCAGTTCTTC
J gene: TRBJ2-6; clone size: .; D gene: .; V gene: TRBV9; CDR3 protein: CASSGPGMSGANVLTF; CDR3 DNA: TGTGCCAGCAGCGGACCAGGGATGTCTGGGGCCAACGTCCTGACTTTC
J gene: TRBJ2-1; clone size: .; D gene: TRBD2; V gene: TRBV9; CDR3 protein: CASSVQWLAGSNEQFF; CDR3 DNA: TGTGCCAGCAGCGTACAGTGGCTAGCGGGATCCAATGAGCAGTTCTTC
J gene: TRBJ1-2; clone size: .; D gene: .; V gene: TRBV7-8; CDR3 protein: CASSLEGWESF; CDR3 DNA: TGTGCCAGCAGCTTAGAGGGATGGGAAAGCTTC
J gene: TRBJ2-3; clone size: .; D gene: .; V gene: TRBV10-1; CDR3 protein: CASSVGGTSTDTQYF; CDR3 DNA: TGCGCCAGCAGTGTCGGGGGTACTAGCACAGATACGCAGTATTTT